This entry lists 25 T cell receptor beta chains sequenced from one sample in a study of blood T cell repertoires in COVID-19 (TCRdb year 2020). Library preparation used the immunoSEQ multiplex PCR assay. The table comes from immuneACCESS by way of TCRdb, which keeps in-frame sequences with V and J called. Part of the clones is missing from these tables; in studies checked, under half for an unresolved V gene and the rest for unknown reasons. The sample yields about 320,000 clones; approximately 88% were counted once. About 8.9% of the sample lies in the top ten. Sequenced: PBMCs or T cells enriched from blood (not recorded which). The receptors originated from a woman aged 18-29 years who had recovered from COVID-19.

This rearrangement joins TRBV4-3 to TRBJ1-1; TRBD1 might be the D (6 bases). The CDR3 spans 16 residues. CDR1 is LGHNA, CDR2 YSLEER, per germline. V was pared by 1 base and J by 1 base, with 13 bases between. In DNA form, the CDR3 reads TGCGCCAGCAGCCAAGGAGAGCTCAGGGGGAACACTGAAGCTTTCTTT. It specifies CASSQGELRGNTEAFF.

This chain joins TRBV4-3 and TRBJ1-1, with D perhaps matching TRBD1 (6 bases). Trimming removed 0 bases at V and 3 bases at J, with 20 bases between. This CDR3 is built from 18 residues. Germline values: CDR1 LGHNA, CDR2 YSLEER. In nucleotides, the CDR3 is TGCGCCAGCAGCCAAGATGTCTTGGCCGGGACACGGGACACTGAAGCTTTCTTT. It yields the protein CASSQDVLAGTRDTEAFF.

The genes are TRBV6-2 or TRBV6-3 and TRBJ1-6; 8 positions match TRBD1. The CDR3 is 13 residues long. Trimming at V came to 5 bases and at J to 10 bases, leaving 4 bases not matched to a gene. CDR1 and CDR2 (germline): MNHEY, SVGEGT. CDR3 sequence (DNA): TGTGCCAGCAGTCAGGGACAGGCCTCACCCCTCCACTTT. As protein: CASSQGQASPLHF.

This clone was seen only once. J is TRBJ2-1 and V is TRBV7-3; D might be TRBD2 (7 bases). V was clipped by 3 bases and J by 1 base, with 10 bases between them. Germline V gene sequence: CDR1 SGHTA, CDR2 FQGTGA. CDR3 length: 15 residues. This CDR3 is CASSFGGPSYNEQFF. In nucleotides, the CDR3 is TGTGCCAGCAGCTTCGGGGGGCCTTCCTACAATGAGCAGTTCTTC.

V gene TRBV9 combines with J gene TRBJ2-1; TRBD2 aligns across 7 bases. With V trimmed by 5 bases and J by 7 bases, 9 bases remained unmatched. The CDR3 sequence is 14 residues long. Germline CDR1 reads SGDLS; CDR2 reads YYNGEE. CDR3 DNA sequence: TGTGCCAGCAGTCAAGCGGGGCTAAGAAATGAGCAGTTCTTC. Translating it yields CASSQAGLRNEQFF.

The J gene is TRBJ1-2, the V gene TRBV9; tentatively, D is TRBD1 (5 bases). The CDR3 consists of 13 residues. The V end was cut by 4 bases, the J end by 8 bases, with 15 bases between. Germline values: CDR1 SGDLS, CDR2 YYNGEE. The CDR3, as DNA: TGTGCCAGCAGCCCTACGCAGGGCGGCGGCTACACCTTC. Translation gives CASSPTQGGGYTF. The variable domain in full, with the rest retrieved from reference TRBV9 and TRBJ1-2, is DSGVTQTPKHLITATGQRVTLRCSPRSGDLSVYWYQQSLDQGLQFLIQYYNGEERAKGNILERFSAQQFPDLHSELNLSSLELGDSALYFCASSPTQGGGYTFGSGTRLTVV.

The chain has TRBV4-2 and TRBJ2-2, with D possibly TRBD1 on 6 matching bases. Germline loops: CDR1 LGHNA, CDR2 YNFKEQ. The ends were cut back, 4 bases at V and 0 bases at J, with 9 bases in the middle. CDR3 size: 15 residues. The CDR3 reads CASSLWTANTGELFF. In nucleotides, the CDR3 is TGTGCCAGCAGCCTATGGACAGCGAACACCGGGGAGCTGTTTTTT.

The chain has TRBV3-1 (or the pseudogene TRBV3-2) and TRBJ2-1; no reliable D call. This CDR3 has 16 amino acids. In germline, CDR1 is LGHDT, CDR2 YNNKEL (reference sequence). V was shortened by 4 bases and J by 3 bases, with 16 bases between the two germline ends. CDR3 protein: CASSLRSVMDYNEQFF. The CDR3 DNA follows: TGTGCCAGCAGCCTGCGGTCCGTGATGGACTACAATGAGCAGTTCTTC.

The chain uses TRBV2 and TRBJ2-1; D is uncertain. The CDR3 covers 15 residues. Germline V lookup: CDR1 SNHLY, CDR2 FYNNEI. The ends were cut back, 2 bases at V and 0 bases at J, with 8 bases in the middle. The CDR3 spells CASSELESSYNEQFF. The CDR3 DNA follows: TGTGCCAGCAGTGAACTCGAGAGCTCCTACAATGAGCAGTTCTTC.

This clone was seen only a few times. The chain carries TRBV4-2 and TRBJ1-2; no reliable D call. Germline lookup yields CDR1 LGHNA and CDR2 YNFKEQ. This CDR3 has 16 residues. Trimming pared 1 base from V and 0 bases from J, leaving 12 bases between. The DNA of the CDR3 is TGTGCCAGCAGCCAAGGGTCAGGAGGGACTAACTATGGCTACACCTTC. Translation gives CASSQGSGGTNYGYTF.

This clone came up a few times. This chain uses TRBV11-3 with TRBJ2-7, with 8 bases lining up with TRBD1. J gave up 6 bases and V 5 bases, and 6 bases lay outside the gene matches. Germline CDR1 reads SGHNT; CDR2 reads YENEEA. This CDR3 is 13 amino acids long. CDR3 residues: CASSVLQGGEQYF. For the CDR3, the DNA is TGTGCCAGCAGCGTTCTACAGGGGGGCGAGCAGTACTTC.

This rearrangement joins TRBV5-1 to TRBJ1-1; possibly TRBD1 for D (5 bases). This CDR3 is built from 16 residues. Germline-derived CDR1 and CDR2 are SGHRS and YFSETQ. Trimming removed 3 bases from V and 2 bases from J, with 17 bases in between. The CDR3 coding sequence is TGCGCCAGCAGCTCTTGGCAGGGAAGGGGAAACACTGAAGCTTTCTTT. Protein sequence: CASSSWQGRGNTEAFF.

This chain uses TRBV7-8 with TRBJ2-6, with unresolved D. CDR3 length: 15 amino acids. Per germline, CDR1 SGHVS and CDR2 FQNEAQ. V dropped 5 bases and J dropped 2 bases, with 10 bases sitting between them. CDR3 sequence: CASSLDTTGANVLTF. The CDR3 coding sequence is TGTGCCAGCAGCCTCGACACCACTGGGGCCAACGTCCTGACTTTC.

The V call is TRBV28, the J call TRBJ1-4, with D possibly being TRBD1 (5 bases). The V end lost 8 bases, the J end lost 8 bases, and 18 bases lay between the germline ends. This CDR3 spans 14 amino acids. CDR1 and CDR2 from the germline V gene are MDHEN and SYDVKM. The CDR3 DNA reads TGTGCCAGCGTCGAAGGGACTGTAGGGGAAAAACTGTTTTTT. This translates into CASVEGTVGEKLFF.

The V call is TRBV15, the J call TRBJ2-7; D is possibly TRBD1 (6 bases). This CDR3 is built from 14 residues. The V gene lost 3 bases and the J gene lost 7 bases, with 16 bases spanning the gap. Germline CDR1 is LNHNV and CDR2 is YYDKDF (reference sequence). Here the CDR3 reads CATSRGQPMGEQYF. The CDR3 bases are TGTGCCACCAGCAGGGGACAACCAATGGGGGAGCAGTACTTC.

This chain joins TRBV27 and TRBJ2-2, with 12 nucleotides matching TRBD1. Per the germline V gene, CDR1 is MNHEY and CDR2 is SMNVEV (reference sequence). V lost 6 bases to trimming and J lost 6 bases; unmatched junction nucleotides: 5. The CDR3 contains 15 residues. This CDR3 is CASRRDRGLPGELFF. CDR3 in DNA: TGTGCCAGCAGGCGGGACAGGGGGCTACCCGGGGAGCTGTTTTTT.

The genes are TRBV27 and TRBJ2-3, with D maybe TRBD2 (6 bases). V was pared by 7 bases and J by 0 bases, with 8 bases between. Germline lookup yields CDR1 MNHEY and CDR2 SMNVEV (reference sequence). This CDR3 region has 13 residues. The CDR3 coding sequence is TGTGCCAGCATTGCGGGAAGCACAGATACGCAGTATTTT. Its translation: CASIAGSTDTQYF.

This chain connects TRBV7-9 to TRBJ1-4; D unresolved. V was cut by 1 base and J by 8 bases, with 8 bases left in between. This CDR3 is built from 13 residues. Germline values: CDR1 SEHNR, CDR2 FQNEAQ (reference sequence). CDR3 region: CASSLETGEKLFF. The CDR3 region has the DNA TGTGCCAGCAGCTTAGAGACTGGGGAAAAACTGTTTTTT.

The rearrangement joins TRBV15 to TRBJ2-4; 7 nucleotides agree with TRBD2. This CDR3 region has 13 residues. Germline values: CDR1 LNHNV, CDR2 YYDKDF (reference sequence). V gave up 0 bases and J gave up 8 bases; unmatched junction bases: 1. The CDR3 nucleotides read TGTGCCACCAGCAGAGAGGGGAGGGACATTCAGTACTTC. As protein: CATSREGRDIQYF.

This clone was counted a single time. V and J are TRBV3-1 (or the pseudogene TRBV3-2) and TRBJ2-1; tentatively, D is TRBD2 (5 bases). V was trimmed by 0 bases and J by 0 bases, leaving 6 bases between them. The CDR3 consists of 15 residues. Germline lookup yields CDR1 LGHDT and CDR2 YNNKEL (reference sequence). The CDR3 reads CASSQDGNSYNEQFF. In DNA, the CDR3 is TGTGCCAGCAGCCAAGACGGGAACTCCTACAATGAGCAGTTCTTC.

The genes are TRBV28 and TRBJ2-3, with 12 nucleotides matching TRBD2. The V gene's germline CDR1 is MDHEN and CDR2 SYDVKM. The CDR3 sequence is 18 residues long. Unmatched junction bases numbered 10, after V lost 4 bases and J lost 2 bases. CDR3 bases: TGTGCCAGCAGTTCACGACGACTAGCGGGGGCGTACACAGATACGCAGTATTTT. Protein: CASSSRRLAGAYTDTQYF.

The chain is built from TRBV27 and TRBJ2-7; 7 nucleotides align to TRBD1. Germline V gives CDR1 MNHEY, CDR2 SMNVEV (reference sequence). J was trimmed by 0 bases and V by 3 bases; bases with no gene match: 8. This CDR3 has 16 residues. The CDR3 region is CASSFVRGLGSYEQYF. The CDR3 nucleotides are TGTGCCAGCAGTTTTGTTAGGGGGCTCGGCTCCTACGAGCAGTACTTC.

The chain joins TRBV2 to TRBJ2-7; TRBD2 is a possible D gene (6 bases). This CDR3 is 15 amino acids long. Trimming removed 7 bases from V and 4 bases from J, with 20 bases in between. Looked up from germline, CDR1 is SNHLY and CDR2 is FYNNEI. The CDR3 nucleotides read TGTGCCAGCAACCCCTCGCACCTGACTAGTTACGAGCAGTACTTC. Protein sequence: CASNPSHLTSYEQYF. Full variable domain (rest looked up from reference TRBV2 and TRBJ2-7): EPEVTQTPSHQVTQMGQEVILRCVPISNHLYFYWYRQILGQKVEFLVSFYNNEISEKSEIFDDQFSVERPDGSNFTLKIRSTKLEDSAMYFCASNPSHLTSYEQYFGPGTRLTVT.

This chain joins TRBV27 and TRBJ1-2; the D gene is possibly TRBD1 (6 bases). This CDR3 region has 16 residues. Germline CDR1 MNHEY, CDR2 SMNVEV (reference sequence). V lost 6 bases to trimming and J lost 3 bases, with 20 bases between them. CDR3 DNA sequence: TGTGCCAGCAGACCCTCCCCCGGGACACCGGACTATGGCTACACCTTC. Its translation: CASRPSPGTPDYGYTF.

The chain links TRBV4-1 to TRBJ2-2, with D unresolved. V was clipped by 3 bases and J by 6 bases, with 8 bases between them. Germline loops: CDR1 MGHRA, CDR2 YSYEKL. The CDR3 spans 13 residues. The CDR3 nucleotides read TGCGCCAGCAGCCACCTTAGCTCCGGGGAGCTGTTTTTT. This sequence encodes CASSHLSSGELFF.